The rows below give T cell receptor beta chains drawn from one sample of a study of T cells after yellow fever vaccination. Each CDR3 protein gets one entry after TCRdb re-called the 5' RACE reads with MiXCR. Of around 340,000 distinct CDR3 sequences in the sample, 8.7% are singletons; the top ten hold approximately 18%. The specimen was PBMCs, collected on the day of the first yellow fever vaccination. These TCRs come from a man younger than 30 who received the YFV17D yellow fever vaccine. CDR3s include the opening cysteine and the closing phenylalanine or tryptophan. A D gene is named only where the DNA matches it firmly. Not every row has a clone size; where given, it reads once, few, many or a size class.

J	V	D	size	CDR3	DNA
TRBJ1-1	TRBV28	-	once	CASSFWGGTEAFF	TGTGCCAGCAGTTTTTGGGGCGGGACTGAAGCTTTCTTT
TRBJ2-1	TRBV6-2/TRBV6-3	TRBD1	few	CASRPRDRDGEQFF	TGTGCCAGCAGACCCCGGGACAGGGATGGCGAGCAGTTCTTC
TRBJ2-3	TRBV27	-	-	CASSRNPQADTQYF	TGTGCCAGCAGTAGAAACCCTCAGGCAGATACGCAGTATTTT
TRBJ1-1	TRBV6-2/TRBV6-3	TRBD1	many	CASSPEGQLNTEAFF	TGTGCCAGCAGCCCAGAGGGACAGCTGAACACTGAAGCTTTCTTT
TRBJ1-1	TRBV19	-	many	CASSIDSRGGTEAFF	TGTGCCAGTAGTATAGATAGCCGGGGGGGCACTGAAGCTTTCTTT
TRBJ2-1	TRBV9	TRBD2	once	CASSVFGGGLYNEQFF	TGTGCCAGCAGCGTATTCGGGGGGGGTCTCTACAATGAGCAGTTCTTC
TRBJ2-2	TRBV11-1	-	-	CASSLMGGYTGELFF	TGTGCCAGCAGCCTAATGGGGGGATACACCGGGGAGCTGTTTTTT
TRBJ2-6	TRBV5-1	-	-	CASSLMTGANVLTF	TGCGCCAGCAGCTTAATGACTGGGGCCAACGTCCTGACTTTC
TRBJ2-2	TRBV3-1	TRBD2	few	CASSQDLAGGGELFF	TGTGCCAGCAGCCAAGACCTAGCGGGTGGCGGGGAGCTGTTTTTT
TRBJ1-2	TRBV20-1	TRBD1	few	CSARTQGADGYTF	TGCAGTGCTAGAACACAGGGGGCAGATGGCTACACCTTC
TRBJ2-2	TRBV28	TRBD2	-	CASFYSGGWELFF	TGTGCCAGCTTCTACAGCGGGGGATGGGAGCTGTTTTTT
TRBJ2-2	TRBV5-6	-	few	CASSPDSRNTGELFF	TGTGCCAGCAGCCCGGACAGTCGGAACACCGGGGAGCTGTTTTTT